Listed below are T cell receptor beta chains from one sample, sequenced in a study of OX40 agonist ivuxolimab in advanced cancers. Here immunoSEQ multiplex PCR was the method, and the copy in TCRdb shows in-frame clones only, minus some. The sample includes some 80,000 clones, more than 75% of them seen just once. This sample comprised CD4+ or CD8+ T cells sorted from blood, obtained in a trial of the OX40 agonist ivuxolimab. Receptors were obtained from an adult with an advanced solid tumor such as melanoma, head and neck, liver or kidney cancer. Each CDR3 is given with its conserved first and last residue. D genes are given only for firm matches. Rows may omit the clone size; those that give it use once, few, many or a size class.

CDR3 length: 14; D gene: .; V gene: TRBV18; J gene: TRBJ1-3; clone size: .; CDR3 protein: CASSLVYSGNTIYF; CDR3 DNA: TGTGCCAGCTCATTGGTTTACTCTGGAAACACCATATATTTT
CDR3 length: 15; D gene: TRBD1; V gene: TRBV7-2; J gene: TRBJ1-6; clone size: few; CDR3 protein: CASSLRGQGNSPLHF; CDR3 DNA: TGTGCCAGCAGCCTCAGGGGGCAGGGTAATTCACCCCTCCACTTT
CDR3 length: 12; D gene: .; V gene: TRBV29-1; J gene: TRBJ2-3; clone size: .; CDR3 protein: CSVVPRTDTQYF; CDR3 DNA: TGCAGCGTTGTTCCCCGAACAGATACGCAGTATTTT
CDR3 length: 18; D gene: TRBD2; V gene: TRBV9; J gene: TRBJ2-2; clone size: .; CDR3 protein: CASSLSPGGTINTGELFF; CDR3 DNA: TGTGCCAGCAGCCTCTCACCGGGGGGGACAATAAACACCGGGGAGCTGTTTTTT
CDR3 length: 13; D gene: .; V gene: TRBV30; J gene: TRBJ1-6; clone size: .; CDR3 protein: CAWNPDYNSPLHF; CDR3 DNA: TGTGCCTGGAATCCAGACTATAATTCACCCCTCCACTTT
CDR3 length: 13; D gene: .; V gene: TRBV7-3; J gene: TRBJ2-1; clone size: .; CDR3 protein: CASSLNTGGEQFF; CDR3 DNA: TGTGCCAGCAGCTTAAATACAGGAGGCGAGCAGTTCTTC
CDR3 length: 16; D gene: .; V gene: TRBV4-2; J gene: TRBJ2-7; clone size: .; CDR3 protein: CASSQDFRINTYEQYF; CDR3 DNA: TGTGCCAGCAGCCAAGATTTCAGGATAAACACCTACGAGCAGTACTTC
CDR3 length: 14; D gene: .; V gene: TRBV19; J gene: TRBJ1-1; clone size: .; CDR3 protein: CASSPRQLNTEAFF; CDR3 DNA: TGTGCCAGTAGTCCCCGACAGCTGAACACTGAAGCTTTCTTT
CDR3 length: 12; D gene: .; V gene: TRBV29-1; J gene: TRBJ1-1; clone size: .; CDR3 protein: CSVDLSATEAFF; CDR3 DNA: TGCAGCGTTGACCTCAGTGCAACTGAAGCTTTCTTT
CDR3 length: 15; D gene: .; V gene: TRBV18; J gene: TRBJ1-6; clone size: .; CDR3 protein: CASSPRVSDNSPLHF; CDR3 DNA: TGTGCCAGCTCACCACGGGTTTCCGATAATTCACCCCTCCACTTT
CDR3 length: 13; D gene: .; V gene: TRBV2; J gene: TRBJ1-4; clone size: once; CDR3 protein: CASKADAPEKLFF; CDR3 DNA: TGTGCCAGCAAGGCGGACGCTCCTGAAAAACTGTTTTTT
CDR3 length: 14; D gene: .; V gene: TRBV6-5; J gene: TRBJ1-6; clone size: .; CDR3 protein: CASTPRLGVEPLHF; CDR3 DNA: TGTGCCAGCACCCCCCGACTGGGCGTCGAACCCCTCCACTTT